This TCR beta chain was recovered during a study of CD8 T cells in ankylosing spondylitis. The authors made TCR beta libraries by quantitative 5'-RACE with molecular barcodes. TCRdb re-called the 5' RACE reads through MiXCR, storing one row per CDR3 protein. The sample has some 200,000 distinct CDR3 sequences; roughly 13% are singletons. Regarding the study as a whole: Researchers reportedly found disease-linked clones significantly enriched in matched ankylosing spondylitis synovial fluid. Peripheral blood held disease-linked clones only at relatively low frequency, and these were CD8+. Within ankylosing spondylitis blood, a TCR beta motif made up of eight highly homologous variants appeared to be characteristic.

The CDR3 is 17 amino acids. V dropped 1 base and J dropped 1; count of bases not matched to a gene: 2. Comments on this clonotype: Its antigen is not identified.

V gene TRBV12-3 or TRBV12-4 combines with J gene TRBJ2-6; 9 positions agree with TRBD1. Sequenced input: blood, either unsorted or a sorted T cell fraction (not recorded which). The sequence came from a male donor with ankylosing spondylitis or in good health (not recorded which). CDR3 amino acids: CASSLGQGGSGANVLTF. CDR3 DNA sequence: TGTGCCAGCAGTTTAGGACAGGGGGGGTCTGGGGCCAACGTCCTGACTTTC.